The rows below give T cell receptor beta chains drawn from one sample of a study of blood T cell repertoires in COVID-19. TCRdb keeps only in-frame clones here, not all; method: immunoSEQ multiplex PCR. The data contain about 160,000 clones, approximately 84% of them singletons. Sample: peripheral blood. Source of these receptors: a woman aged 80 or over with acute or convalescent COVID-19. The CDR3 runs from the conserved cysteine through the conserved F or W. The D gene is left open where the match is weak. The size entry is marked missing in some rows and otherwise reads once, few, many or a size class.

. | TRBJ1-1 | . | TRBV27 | TGTGCCAGCAGTCCAAGACCGACTTTGATCCTGAACACTGAAGCTTTCTTT | CASSPRPTLILNTEAFF
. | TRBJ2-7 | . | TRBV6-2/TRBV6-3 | TGTGCCAGCAGTTACCGACTATCAGGCGAGCAGTACTTC | CASSYRLSGEQYF
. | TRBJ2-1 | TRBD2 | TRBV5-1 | TGCGCCAGCAGCTTGGGGGGTAGCGGGAGGGTTAATGAGCAGTTCTTC | CASSLGGSGRVNEQFF
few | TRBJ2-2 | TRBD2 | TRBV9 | TGTGCCAGCAGCGTGGCTAGCGGGAGGGTGAACACCGGGGAGCTGTTTTTT | CASSVASGRVNTGELFF
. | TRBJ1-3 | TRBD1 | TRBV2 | TGTGCCAGCAGTCCAGGGGGACCCCTGCGTGGAAACACCATATATTTT | CASSPGGPLRGNTIYF
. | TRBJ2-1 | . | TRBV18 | TGTGCCAGCTCACCACTTAATAACAATGAGCAGTTCTTC | CASSPLNNNEQFF
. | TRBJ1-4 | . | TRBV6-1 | TGTGCCAGCAGTGAAGCGGCCCGGTGGGGGCTATATGAAAAACTGTTTTTT | CASSEAARWGLYEKLFF
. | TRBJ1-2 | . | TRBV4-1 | TGCGCCAGCAGCCAAACATTGCAGGGTAACTATGGCTACACCTTC | CASSQTLQGNYGYTF
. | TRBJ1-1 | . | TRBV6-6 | TGTGCCAGCAGTTACTTTAGGGTTGGGAGCACTGAAGCTTTCTTT | CASSYFRVGSTEAFF
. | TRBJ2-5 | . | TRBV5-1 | TGCGCCAGCAGCTTGTCACGGGGGGCAAGAGAGACCCAGTACTTC | CASSLSRGARETQYF
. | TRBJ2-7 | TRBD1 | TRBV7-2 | TGTGCCAGCAGCTTCTCCGGGACAGGGGGCTACTACGAGCAGTACTTC | CASSFSGTGGYYEQYF
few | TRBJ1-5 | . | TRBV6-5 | TGTGCCAGCAGTTACATGCAGGCCTCCAATCAGCCCCAGCATTTT | CASSYMQASNQPQHF
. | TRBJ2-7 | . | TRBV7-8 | TGTGCCAGCAGCTTAGCGAAAGCTGACTACGAGCAGTACTTC | CASSLAKADYEQYF
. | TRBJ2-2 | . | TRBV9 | TGTGCCAGCAGCGTAGAGCACAGCACCGGGGAGCTGTTTTTT | CASSVEHSTGELFF
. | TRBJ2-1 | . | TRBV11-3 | TGTGCCAGCAGCTTAGCGGTCGACAATGAGCAGTTCTTC | CASSLAVDNEQFF
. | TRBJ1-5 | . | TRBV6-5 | TGTGCCAGCAGCCCGTCCCACAGGGATCAGCCCCAGCATTTT | CASSPSHRDQPQHF
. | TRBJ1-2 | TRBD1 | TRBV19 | TGTGCCAGTAGTACGGACAGGGGGGGCTATGGCTACACCTTC | CASSTDRGGYGYTF
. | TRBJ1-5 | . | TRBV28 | TGTGCCAGCGGGTTCAGGGGTGGACAGCCCCAGCATTTT | CASGFRGGQPQHF
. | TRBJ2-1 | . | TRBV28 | TGTGCCAGCAGACACCCCTCCGGGAACTACAATGAGCAGTTCTTC | CASRHPSGNYNEQFF
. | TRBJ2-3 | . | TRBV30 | TGTGCCTGGAACCTCTACGGGGATACGCAGTATTTT | CAWNLYGDTQYF
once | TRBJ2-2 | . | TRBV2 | TGTGCCAGCAGCCCGAGTTACGCGAACACCGGGGAGCTGTTTTTT | CASSPSYANTGELFF
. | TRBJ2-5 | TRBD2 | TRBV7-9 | TGTGCCAGCAGCTTACTAGCGGGAGTCACAGAGACCCAGTACTTC | CASSLLAGVTETQYF
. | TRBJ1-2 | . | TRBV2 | TGTGCCAGCAGTGAGAGGTCAGCTTCTAACTATGGCTACACCTTC | CASSERSASNYGYTF
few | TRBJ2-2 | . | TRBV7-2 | TGTGCCAGCAGCTTAGACAGAATCGGGGAGCTGTTTTTT | CASSLDRIGELFF
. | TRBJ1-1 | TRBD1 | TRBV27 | TGTGCCAGCAGCTACAGGGGCCCGGGGACTGAAGCTTTCTTT | CASSYRGPGTEAFF
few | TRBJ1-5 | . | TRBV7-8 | TGTGCCAGCAGCTTAGAGGACCCGGGAGGCAATCAGCCCCAGCATTTT | CASSLEDPGGNQPQHF
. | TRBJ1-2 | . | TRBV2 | TGTGCCAGCAGTGGTCGGGGCGGGGAAAATGGCTACACCTTC | CASSGRGGENGYTF
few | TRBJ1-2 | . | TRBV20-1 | TGCAGTGCCACAGGGAGGGGCGGCTACACCTTC | CSATGRGGYTF
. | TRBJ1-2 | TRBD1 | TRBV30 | TGTGCCTGGAGTCGGGACAGTCGGAACTATGGCTACACCTTC | CAWSRDSRNYGYTF